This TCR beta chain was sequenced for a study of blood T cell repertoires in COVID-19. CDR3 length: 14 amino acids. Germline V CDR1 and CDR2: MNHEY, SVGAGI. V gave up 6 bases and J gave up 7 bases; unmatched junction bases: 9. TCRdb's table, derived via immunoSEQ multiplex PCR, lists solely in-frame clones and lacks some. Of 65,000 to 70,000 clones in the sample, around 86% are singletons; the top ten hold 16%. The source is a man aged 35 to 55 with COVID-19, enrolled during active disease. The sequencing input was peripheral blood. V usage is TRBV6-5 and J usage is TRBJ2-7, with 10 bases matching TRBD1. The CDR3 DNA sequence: TGTGCCAGCAGCCCGGACAGGGGGGCCCCTGAGCAGTACTTC. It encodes CASSPDRGAPEQYF.